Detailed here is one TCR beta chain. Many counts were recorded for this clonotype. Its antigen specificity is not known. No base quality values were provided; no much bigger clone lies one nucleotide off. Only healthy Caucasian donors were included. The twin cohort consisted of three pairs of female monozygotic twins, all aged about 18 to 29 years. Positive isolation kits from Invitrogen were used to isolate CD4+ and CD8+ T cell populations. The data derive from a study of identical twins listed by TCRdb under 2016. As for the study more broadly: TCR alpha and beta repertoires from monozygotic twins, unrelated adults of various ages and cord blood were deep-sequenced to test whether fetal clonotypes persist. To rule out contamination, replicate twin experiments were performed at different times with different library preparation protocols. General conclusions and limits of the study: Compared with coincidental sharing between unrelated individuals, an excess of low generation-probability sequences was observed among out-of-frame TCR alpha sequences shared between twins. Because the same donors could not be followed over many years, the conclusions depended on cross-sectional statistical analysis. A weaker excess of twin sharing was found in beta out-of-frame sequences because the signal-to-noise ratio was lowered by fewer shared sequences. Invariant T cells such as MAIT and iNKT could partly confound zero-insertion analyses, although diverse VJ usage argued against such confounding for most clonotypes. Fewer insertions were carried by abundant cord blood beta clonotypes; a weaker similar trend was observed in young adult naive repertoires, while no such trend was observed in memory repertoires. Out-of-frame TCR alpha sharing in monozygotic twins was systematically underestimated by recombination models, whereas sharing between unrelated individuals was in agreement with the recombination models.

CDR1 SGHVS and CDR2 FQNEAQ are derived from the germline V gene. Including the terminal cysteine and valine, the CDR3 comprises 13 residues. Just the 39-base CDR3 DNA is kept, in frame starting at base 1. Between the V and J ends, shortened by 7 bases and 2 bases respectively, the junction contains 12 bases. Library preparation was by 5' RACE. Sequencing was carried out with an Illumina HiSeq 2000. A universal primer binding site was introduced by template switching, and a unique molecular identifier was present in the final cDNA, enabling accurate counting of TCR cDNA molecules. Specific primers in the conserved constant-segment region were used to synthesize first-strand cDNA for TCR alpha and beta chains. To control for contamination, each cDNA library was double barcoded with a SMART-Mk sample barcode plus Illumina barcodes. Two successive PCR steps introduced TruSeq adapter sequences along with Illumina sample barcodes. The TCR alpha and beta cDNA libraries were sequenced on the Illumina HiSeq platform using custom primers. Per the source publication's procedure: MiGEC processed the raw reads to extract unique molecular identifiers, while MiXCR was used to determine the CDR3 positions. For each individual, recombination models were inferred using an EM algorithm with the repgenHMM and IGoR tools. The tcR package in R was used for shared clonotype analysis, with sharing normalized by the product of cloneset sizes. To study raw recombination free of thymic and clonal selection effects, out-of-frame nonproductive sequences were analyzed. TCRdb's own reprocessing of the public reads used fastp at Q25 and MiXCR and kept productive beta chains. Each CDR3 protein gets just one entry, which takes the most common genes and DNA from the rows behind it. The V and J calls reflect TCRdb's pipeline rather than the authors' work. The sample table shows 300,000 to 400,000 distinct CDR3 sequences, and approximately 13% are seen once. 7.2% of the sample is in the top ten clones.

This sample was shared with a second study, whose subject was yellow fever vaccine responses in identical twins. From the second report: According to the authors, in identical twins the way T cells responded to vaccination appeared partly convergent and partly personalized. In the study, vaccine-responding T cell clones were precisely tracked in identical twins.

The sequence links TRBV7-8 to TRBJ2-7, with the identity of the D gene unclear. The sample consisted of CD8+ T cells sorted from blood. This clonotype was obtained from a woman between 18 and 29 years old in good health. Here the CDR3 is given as CASNQGYPYEQYV. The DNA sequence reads TGTGCCAGCAATCAAGGGTATCCCTACGAGCAGTACGTC.